This T cell receptor (beta chain) was sequenced for a study of T cells in localized non-small cell lung cancer. CDR3 length: 13 amino acids. CDR1 and CDR2 (germline): SGHNT, YENEEA. The V end lost 2 bases, the J end lost 7 bases, and 12 bases lay between the germline ends. Produced via immunoSEQ multiplex PCR; TCRdb's table is partial and in-frame only. This table holds 25,000 to 35,000 clones, 85% to 95% found once. Sequenced here: peripheral blood, sampled before any cancer treatment. The TCR originated in a woman aged 40-69 years with stage I lung adenocarcinoma. The genes are TRBV11-3 and TRBJ2-7, with D perhaps TRBD1 or TRBD2 (5 bases each). The CDR3 coding sequence is TGTGCCAGCAGCTTAAGCCCGGGGCGAGAGCAGTACTTC. Amino acids: CASSLSPGREQYF.